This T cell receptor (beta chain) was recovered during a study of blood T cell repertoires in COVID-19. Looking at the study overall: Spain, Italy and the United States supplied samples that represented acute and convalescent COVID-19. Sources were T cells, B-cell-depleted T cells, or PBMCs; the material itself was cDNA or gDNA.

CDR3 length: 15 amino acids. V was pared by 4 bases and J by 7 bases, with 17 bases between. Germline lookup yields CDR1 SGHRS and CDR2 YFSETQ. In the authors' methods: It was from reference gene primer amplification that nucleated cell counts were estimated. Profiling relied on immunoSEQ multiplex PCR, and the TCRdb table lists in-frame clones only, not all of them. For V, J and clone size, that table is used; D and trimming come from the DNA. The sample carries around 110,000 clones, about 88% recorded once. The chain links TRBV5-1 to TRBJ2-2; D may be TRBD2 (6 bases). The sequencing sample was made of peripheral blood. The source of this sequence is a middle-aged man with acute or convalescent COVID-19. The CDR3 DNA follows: TGCGCCAGCAGCCCCTCCGTGGGGGGTCGCGGGGAGCTGTTTTTT. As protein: CASSPSVGGRGELFF.